One T cell receptor beta chain is described in this entry. Original methodology: By means of reference gene primer amplification, nucleated cell counts were estimated. Measured with immunoSEQ multiplex PCR; TCRdb has only the in-frame clones, and not every one. Clonal size and the V and J genes are those of that table, whereas D and trimming came from the DNA. This table has 140,000 or so clones, roughly 85% appearing once. The source of the sample is a study of blood T cell repertoires in COVID-19. Study-level background: Sites in the United States, Italy and Spain provided acute and convalescent COVID-19 samples. PBMCs, B-cell-depleted T cells, or T cells provided the cDNA or gDNA that made up the material.

Germline assignment: CDR1 SGDLS and CDR2 YYNGEE. Trimming took 3 bases from V and 2 from J, leaving 11 bases between them. The CDR3 has 15 amino acids. The chain is built from TRBV9 and TRBJ2-2; maybe TRBD2 (5 bases). The sequenced sample consisted of peripheral blood. The clonotype comes from a man aged 50-60 years with acute or convalescent COVID-19. The CDR3 nucleotides are TGTGCCAGCAGCGCCCGAGGACTTAACACCGGGGAGCTGTTTTTT. This translates into CASSARGLNTGELFF.